Listed here is a single T cell receptor beta chain. Antigen: not known. Data came from immunoSEQ multiplex PCR; TCRdb stores just in-frame clones and leaves some out. The data contain approximately 110,000 clones, about nine tenths of them singletons. CDR1 is LGHNA, CDR2 YNFKEQ, per germline. With 1 base removed from V and 3 bases from J, the gap between germline ends came to 13 bases. This CDR3 spans 16 amino acids. These data are taken from a study of T cell responses to AZD1222 COVID-19 vaccine. Whole-study results and caveats: Repertoire sampling happened only post peak T cell response. Nearly half of unique spike-specific TCRs reportedly avoided B.1.351 and B.1.1.7 mutated regions.

This sample comprised peripheral blood, obtained on day 0 of AZD1222 vaccination. The clonotype was recovered from an adult in good health. This chain joins TRBV4-2 and TRBJ2-1, with TRBD2 as a possible D gene (6 bases). CDR3 sequence (DNA): TGTGCCAGCAGCCAAGCGGGGGAATTGGGCTACAATGAGCAGTTCTTC. Protein product: CASSQAGELGYNEQFF.